These T cell receptor beta chains were read from a single sample in a study of radiotherapy plus CTLA-4 blockade in lung cancer. The repertoire was sequenced with immunoSEQ multiplex PCR; TCRdb's copy has only in-frame clones and lacks some. The data show approximately 89,000 clones, with under 85% seen just once and approximately 14% held by the top ten. Source: peripheral blood, taken from a patient treated with radiotherapy plus ipilimumab. These receptors all come from a human donor with non-small cell lung cancer that progressed on radiotherapy plus ipilimumab. Both conserved end residues are part of each CDR3. D genes are given only for firm matches.

- TRBV6-1 CASSYTGTRGYTF
TRBD1 TRBV9 CASSAGTGGAVYNSPLHF
TRBD1 TRBV5-4 CASSARQGSDNEQFF
- TRBV6-5 CASSYSKSREAFF
- TRBV7-2 CASSFSYEQYF
- TRBV5-1 CASSLVGGVSYEQYF
- TRBV4-2 CASTLTNTGELFF
- TRBV30 CAWSGQLMNTEAFF
TRBD1 TRBV5-8 CASSWRPGQGSTEAFF
TRBD1 TRBV6-5 CASKVGQGAGQPQHF